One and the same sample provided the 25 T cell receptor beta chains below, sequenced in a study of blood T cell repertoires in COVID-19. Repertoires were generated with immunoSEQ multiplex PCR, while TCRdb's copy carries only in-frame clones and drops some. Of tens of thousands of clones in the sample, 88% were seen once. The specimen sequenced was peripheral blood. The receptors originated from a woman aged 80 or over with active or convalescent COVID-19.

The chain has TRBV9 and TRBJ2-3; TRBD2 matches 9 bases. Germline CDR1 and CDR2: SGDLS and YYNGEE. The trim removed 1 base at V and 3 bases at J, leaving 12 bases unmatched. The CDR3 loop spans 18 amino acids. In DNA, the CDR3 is TGTGCCAGCAGCGTAAGGAGCGGGGGGCCAACCGGAACAGATACGCAGTATTTT. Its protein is CASSVRSGGPTGTDTQYF.

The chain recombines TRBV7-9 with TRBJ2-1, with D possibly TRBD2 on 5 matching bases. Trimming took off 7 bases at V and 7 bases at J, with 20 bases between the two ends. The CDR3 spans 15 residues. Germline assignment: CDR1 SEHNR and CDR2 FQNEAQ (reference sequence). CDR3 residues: CASTNPVGVGNEQFF. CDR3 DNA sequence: TGTGCCAGCACCAATCCTGTCGGGGTTGGGAATGAGCAGTTCTTC.

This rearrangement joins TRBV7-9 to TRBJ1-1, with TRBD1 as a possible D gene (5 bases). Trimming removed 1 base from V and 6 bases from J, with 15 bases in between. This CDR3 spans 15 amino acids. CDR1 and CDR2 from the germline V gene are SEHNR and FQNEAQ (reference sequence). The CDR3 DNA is TGTGCCAGCAGCTTAGGCCAGGGCCAAGTGGCTGAAGCTTTCTTT. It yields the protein CASSLGQGQVAEAFF.

CDR3 loop: CSMTDNYGYTF. In nucleotides, the CDR3 is TGCAGCATGACAGACAACTATGGCTACACCTTC. The chain carries TRBV29-1 and TRBJ1-2; possible D gene TRBD1, 5 bases. The germline V and J ends were trimmed by 8 bases and 2 bases, with 9 bases remaining between them. The CDR3 runs 11 residues. Germline assignment: CDR1 SQVTM and CDR2 ANQGSEA.

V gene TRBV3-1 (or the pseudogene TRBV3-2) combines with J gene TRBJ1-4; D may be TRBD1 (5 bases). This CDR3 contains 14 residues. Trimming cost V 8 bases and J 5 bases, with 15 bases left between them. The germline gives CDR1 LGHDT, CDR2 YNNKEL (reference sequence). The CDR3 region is CASGSDTRNEKLFF. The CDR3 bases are TGTGCCAGCGGATCGGACACTCGCAATGAAAAACTGTTTTTT.

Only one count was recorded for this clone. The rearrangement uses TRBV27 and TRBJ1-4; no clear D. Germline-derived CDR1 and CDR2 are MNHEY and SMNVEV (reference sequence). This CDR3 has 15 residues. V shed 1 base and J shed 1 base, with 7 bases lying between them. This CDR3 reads CASSLFGVTNEKLFF. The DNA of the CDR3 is TGTGCCAGCAGTTTATTCGGGGTAACTAATGAAAAACTGTTTTTT.

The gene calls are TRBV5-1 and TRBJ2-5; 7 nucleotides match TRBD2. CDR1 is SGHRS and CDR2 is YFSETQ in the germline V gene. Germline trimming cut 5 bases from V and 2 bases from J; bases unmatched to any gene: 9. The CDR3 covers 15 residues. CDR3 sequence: CASSLGGAGQETQYF. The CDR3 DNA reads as TGCGCCAGCAGTTTAGGTGGAGCGGGACAAGAGACCCAGTACTTC. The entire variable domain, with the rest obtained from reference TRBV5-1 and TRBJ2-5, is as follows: KAGVTQTPRYLIKTRGQQVTLSCSPISGHRSVSWYQQTPGQGLQFLFEYFSETQRNKGNFPGRFSGRQFSNSRSEMNVSTLELGDSALYLCASSLGGAGQETQYFGPGTRLLVL.

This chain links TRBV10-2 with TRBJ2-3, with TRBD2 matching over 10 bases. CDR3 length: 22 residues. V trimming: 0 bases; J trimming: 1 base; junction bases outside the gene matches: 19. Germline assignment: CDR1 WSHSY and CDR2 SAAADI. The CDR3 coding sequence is TGCGCCAGCAGTGAGTCGATTAGGGCTAGCGGGAGCCTGCCCCTGGGCACAGATACGCAGTATTTT. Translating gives CASSESIRASGSLPLGTDTQYF.

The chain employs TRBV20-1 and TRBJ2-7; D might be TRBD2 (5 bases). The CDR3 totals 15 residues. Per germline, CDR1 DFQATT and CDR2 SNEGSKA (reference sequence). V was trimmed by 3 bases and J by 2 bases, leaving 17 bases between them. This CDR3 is CSASRHGGSPYEQYF. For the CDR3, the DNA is TGCAGTGCTAGTCGACACGGAGGCAGCCCCTACGAGCAGTACTTC.

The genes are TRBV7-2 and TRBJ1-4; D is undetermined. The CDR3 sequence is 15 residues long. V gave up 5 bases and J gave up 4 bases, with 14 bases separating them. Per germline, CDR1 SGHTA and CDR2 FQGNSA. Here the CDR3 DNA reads TGTGCCAGCAGCCCCGACGGGGAGATTAATGAAAAACTGTTTTTT. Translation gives CASSPDGEINEKLFF.

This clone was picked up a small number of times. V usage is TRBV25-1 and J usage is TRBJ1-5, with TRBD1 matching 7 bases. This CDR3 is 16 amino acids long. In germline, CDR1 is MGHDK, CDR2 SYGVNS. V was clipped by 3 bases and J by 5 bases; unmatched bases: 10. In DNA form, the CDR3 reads TGTGCCAGCAGTGAGTATAAGTGGCAGGGGGATCAGCCCCAGCATTTT. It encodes CASSEYKWQGDQPQHF.

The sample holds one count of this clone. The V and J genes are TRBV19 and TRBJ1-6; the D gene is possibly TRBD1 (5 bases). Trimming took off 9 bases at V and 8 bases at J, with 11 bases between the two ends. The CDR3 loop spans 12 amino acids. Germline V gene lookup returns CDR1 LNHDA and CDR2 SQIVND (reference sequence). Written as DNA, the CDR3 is TGTGCCAGCAGGGTTGGCGATTCACCCCTCCACTTT. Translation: CASRVGDSPLHF.

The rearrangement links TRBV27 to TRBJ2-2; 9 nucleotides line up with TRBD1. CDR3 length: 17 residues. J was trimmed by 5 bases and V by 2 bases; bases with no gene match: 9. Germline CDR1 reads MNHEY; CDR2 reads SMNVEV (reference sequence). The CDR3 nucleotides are TGTGCCAGCAGTTTACGGAGACAGGGGGGGCTAACCGGGGAGCTGTTTTTT. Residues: CASSLRRQGGLTGELFF.

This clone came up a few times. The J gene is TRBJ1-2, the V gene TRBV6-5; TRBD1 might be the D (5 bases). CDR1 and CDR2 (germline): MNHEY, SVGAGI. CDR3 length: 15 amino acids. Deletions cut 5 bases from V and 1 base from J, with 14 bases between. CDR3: CASSPSWGSNYGYTF. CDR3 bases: TGTGCCAGCAGTCCCTCATGGGGCAGTAACTATGGCTACACCTTC.

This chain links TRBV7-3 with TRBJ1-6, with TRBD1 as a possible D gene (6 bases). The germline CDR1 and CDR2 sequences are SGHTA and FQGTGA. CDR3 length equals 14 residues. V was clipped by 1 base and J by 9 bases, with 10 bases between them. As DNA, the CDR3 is TGTGCCAGCAGCTTAAACAGGGATGGTTCACCCCTCCACTTT. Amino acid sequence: CASSLNRDGSPLHF.

The CDR3 spells CASSLLDPYNEQFF. In DNA form, the CDR3 reads TGTGCCAGCAGCTTACTAGATCCCTACAATGAGCAGTTCTTC. The V and J genes are TRBV7-6 and TRBJ2-1; D call uncertain. This CDR3 is built from 14 residues. CDR1 SGHVS and CDR2 FNYEAQ come from the germline V gene. V lost 2 bases to trimming and J lost 2 bases, with 7 bases between them.

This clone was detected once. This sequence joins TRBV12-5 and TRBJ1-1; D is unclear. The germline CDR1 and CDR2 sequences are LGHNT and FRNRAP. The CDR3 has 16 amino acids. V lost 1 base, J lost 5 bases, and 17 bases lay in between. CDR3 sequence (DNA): TGTGCTAGTGGTTTGGGATCTCCGGAGAGGAGTACTGAAGCTTTCTTT. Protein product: CASGLGSPERSTEAFF.

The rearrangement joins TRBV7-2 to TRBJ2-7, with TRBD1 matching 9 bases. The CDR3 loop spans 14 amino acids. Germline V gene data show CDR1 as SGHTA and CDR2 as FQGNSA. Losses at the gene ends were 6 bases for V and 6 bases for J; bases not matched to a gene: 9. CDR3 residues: CASRPGTGTSEQYF. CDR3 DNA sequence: TGTGCCAGCAGACCAGGGACAGGGACCTCCGAGCAGTACTTC.

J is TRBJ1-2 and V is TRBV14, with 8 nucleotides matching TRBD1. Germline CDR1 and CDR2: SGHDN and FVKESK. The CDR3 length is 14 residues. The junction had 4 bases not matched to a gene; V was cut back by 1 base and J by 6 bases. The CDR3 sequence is CASSQGGRGHGYTF. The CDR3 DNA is TGTGCCAGCAGCCAAGGGGGCAGGGGGCATGGCTACACCTTC.

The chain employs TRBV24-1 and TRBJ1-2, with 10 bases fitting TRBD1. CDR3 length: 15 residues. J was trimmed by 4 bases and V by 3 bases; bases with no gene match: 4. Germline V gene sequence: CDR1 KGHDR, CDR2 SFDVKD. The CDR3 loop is CATSDETGGVYGYTF. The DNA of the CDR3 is TGTGCCACCAGTGATGAGACAGGGGGCGTCTATGGCTACACCTTC.

The DNA for the CDR3 is TGTGCCAGCAGCTTAGGGCCGCATAACTATGGCTACACCTTC. As protein: CASSLGPHNYGYTF. The rearrangement links TRBV7-8 to TRBJ1-2; no firm D call. Germline V gives CDR1 SGHVS, CDR2 FQNEAQ. The V gene lost 1 base and the J gene lost 1 base, with 7 bases spanning the gap. The CDR3 has 14 amino acids.

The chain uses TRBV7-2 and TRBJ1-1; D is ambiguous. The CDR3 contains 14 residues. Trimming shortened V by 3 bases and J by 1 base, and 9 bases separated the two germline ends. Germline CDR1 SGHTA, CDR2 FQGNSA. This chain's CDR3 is CASSFRSPNTEAFF. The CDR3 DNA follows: TGTGCCAGCAGCTTCAGGTCCCCGAACACTGAAGCTTTCTTT.

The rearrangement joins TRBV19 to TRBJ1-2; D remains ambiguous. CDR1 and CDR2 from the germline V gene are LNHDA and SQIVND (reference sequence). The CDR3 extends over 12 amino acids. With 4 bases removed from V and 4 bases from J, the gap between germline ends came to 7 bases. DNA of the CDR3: TGTGCCAGTAGTAACTATCTCTATGGCTACACCTTC. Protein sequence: CASSNYLYGYTF.

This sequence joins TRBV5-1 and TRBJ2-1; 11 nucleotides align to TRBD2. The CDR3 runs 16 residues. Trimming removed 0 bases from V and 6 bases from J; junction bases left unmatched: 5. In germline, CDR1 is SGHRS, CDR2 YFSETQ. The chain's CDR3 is CASSLGGGLAVNEQFF. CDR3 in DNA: TGCGCCAGCAGCTTGGGAGGGGGACTAGCGGTCAATGAGCAGTTCTTC. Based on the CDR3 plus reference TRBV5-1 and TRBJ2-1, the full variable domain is KAGVTQTPRYLIKTRGQQVTLSCSPISGHRSVSWYQQTPGQGLQFLFEYFSETQRNKGNFPGRFSGRQFSNSRSEMNVSTLELGDSALYLCASSLGGGLAVNEQFFGPGTRLTVL.

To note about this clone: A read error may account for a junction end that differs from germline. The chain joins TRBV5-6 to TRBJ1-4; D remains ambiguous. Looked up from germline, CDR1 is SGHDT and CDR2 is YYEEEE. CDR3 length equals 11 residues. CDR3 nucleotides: TGCAATACGAACGGGATTGAAAAACTGTTTTTT. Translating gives CNTNGIEKLFF.